This entry describes one TCR beta chain. The CDR3 has 16 residues. CDR1 and CDR2 from the germline V gene are ENHRY and SYGVKD. V trimming: 3 bases; J trimming: 11 bases; junction bases outside the gene matches: 15. The authors ran a second PCR of roughly 7 to 11 cycles using a sample-barcoded 5' primer and a J-beta primer mix. One entry per CDR3 protein, called by TCRdb with MiXCR from the 5' RACE reads. Among around 1.5 million distinct CDR3 sequences listed, about 31% were seen once. This record belongs to a study of blood T cells in healthy people across ages. Study overall: About one barcoded beta molecule was captured per two T cells (by template switching).

The chain joins TRBV10-3 to TRBJ2-3, with 9 bases that match TRBD2. The receptor was derived from a woman between 25 and 40 years old in good health. Material for sequencing was blood. CDR3: CAISDGDSGSRWGQYF. As DNA, the CDR3 is TGTGCCATCAGTGATGGGGATAGCGGGAGTCGCTGGGGGCAGTATTTT.